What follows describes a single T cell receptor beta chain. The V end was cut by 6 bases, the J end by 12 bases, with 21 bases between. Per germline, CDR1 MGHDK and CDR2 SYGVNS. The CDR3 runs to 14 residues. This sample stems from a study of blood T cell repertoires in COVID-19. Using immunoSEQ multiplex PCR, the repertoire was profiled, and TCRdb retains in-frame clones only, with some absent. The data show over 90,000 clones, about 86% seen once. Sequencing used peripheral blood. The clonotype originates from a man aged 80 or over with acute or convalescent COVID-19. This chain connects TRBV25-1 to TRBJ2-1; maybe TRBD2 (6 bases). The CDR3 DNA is TGTGCCAGCAGCTCAGAGGGCAGGGAGGTGGGGCAGTTCTTC. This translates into CASSSEGREVGQFF.